These T cell receptor beta chains were read from a single sample in a study of T cell responses to AZD1222 COVID-19 vaccine. Clones were read by immunoSEQ multiplex PCR, and TCRdb kept only the in-frame ones, dropping some. The table lists 85,000 to 110,000 clones, about nine tenths of them singletons. The sample was peripheral blood, taken on day 0 of AZD1222 vaccination. Receptor source: an adult in good health. Each CDR3 is given with its conserved first and last residue. Each record gives: D gene, clone size, V gene, J gene, CDR3 protein, CDR3 DNA. The D gene is left open where the match is weak. For some rows the clone size is stated as once, few or many, or as a class when expanded; others skip it.

D gene: TRBD1
clone size: -
V gene: TRBV27
J gene: TRBJ2-7
CDR3 protein: CASSRQGNYEQYF
CDR3 DNA: TGTGCCAGCAGTAGACAGGGAAACTACGAGCAGTACTTC

D gene: -
clone size: -
V gene: TRBV6-5
J gene: TRBJ2-2
CDR3 protein: CAGGSRWAGELFF
CDR3 DNA: TGTGCCGGGGGGTCCCGGTGGGCCGGGGAGCTGTTTTTT

D gene: -
clone size: -
V gene: TRBV19
J gene: TRBJ2-7
CDR3 protein: CASAGTNSYEQYF
CDR3 DNA: TGTGCCAGTGCCGGGACCAACTCCTACGAGCAGTACTTC

D gene: -
clone size: -
V gene: TRBV23-1
J gene: TRBJ2-3
CDR3 protein: CASSLGRKKADTQYF
CDR3 DNA: TGCGCCAGCAGTCTGGGTCGAAAAAAGGCAGATACGCAGTATTTT

D gene: -
clone size: -
V gene: TRBV28
J gene: TRBJ2-4
CDR3 protein: CASSLNGGIQYF
CDR3 DNA: TGTGCCAGCAGTTTAAACGGTGGCATTCAGTACTTC

D gene: TRBD1
clone size: -
V gene: TRBV11-2
J gene: TRBJ1-1
CDR3 protein: CASRRTGANTEAFF
CDR3 DNA: TGTGCCAGCAGACGGACAGGGGCTAACACTGAAGCTTTCTTT

D gene: TRBD1
clone size: -
V gene: TRBV7-2
J gene: TRBJ1-4
CDR3 protein: CASSLAQGALVGKLFF
CDR3 DNA: TGTGCCAGCAGCTTAGCGCAGGGGGCTCTGGTCGGTAAACTGTTTTTT

D gene: -
clone size: -
V gene: TRBV19
J gene: TRBJ1-1
CDR3 protein: CASSIAQGVTEAFF
CDR3 DNA: TGTGCCAGTAGTATTGCGCAGGGAGTCACTGAAGCTTTCTTT

D gene: -
clone size: medium-sized
V gene: TRBV19
J gene: TRBJ1-1
CDR3 protein: CASTRTGMNTEAFF
CDR3 DNA: TGTGCCAGTACCAGAACAGGGATGAACACTGAAGCTTTCTTT

D gene: -
clone size: once
V gene: TRBV2
J gene: TRBJ1-3
CDR3 protein: CASSKGAAGNTIYF
CDR3 DNA: TGTGCCAGCAGCAAGGGTGCCGCTGGAAACACCATATATTTT

D gene: -
clone size: -
V gene: TRBV3-1/TRBV3-2
J gene: TRBJ1-5
CDR3 protein: CASSPGQGRINQPQHF
CDR3 DNA: TGTGCCAGCAGCCCCGGTCAGGGGAGGATTAATCAGCCCCAGCATTTT

D gene: TRBD1
clone size: once
V gene: TRBV5-1
J gene: TRBJ1-2
CDR3 protein: CASSLVGLPGQGSIGYTF
CDR3 DNA: TGCGCCAGCAGCTTGGTGGGTCTACCGGGACAGGGCAGTATTGGCTACACCTTC

D gene: -
clone size: -
V gene: TRBV27
J gene: TRBJ2-7
CDR3 protein: CASSLRGPYEQYF
CDR3 DNA: TGTGCCAGCAGTTTGCGGGGGCCCTACGAGCAGTACTTC

D gene: -
clone size: -
V gene: TRBV13
J gene: TRBJ2-7
CDR3 protein: CASRSVAESYEQYF
CDR3 DNA: TGTGCCAGCAGATCGGTAGCGGAATCCTACGAGCAGTACTTC

D gene: TRBD2
clone size: -
V gene: TRBV28
J gene: TRBJ2-3
CDR3 protein: CASSFRRGRATDTQYF
CDR3 DNA: TGTGCCAGCAGTTTTCGTCGCGGGAGGGCCACAGATACGCAGTATTTT

D gene: TRBD1
clone size: once
V gene: TRBV5-4
J gene: TRBJ1-6
CDR3 protein: CASSLAGTGTSPLHF
CDR3 DNA: TGTGCCAGCAGCTTGGCGGGGACAGGGACTTCACCCCTCCACTTT

D gene: TRBD1
clone size: -
V gene: TRBV6-2/TRBV6-3
J gene: TRBJ1-2
CDR3 protein: CASSLQGDYGYTF
CDR3 DNA: TGTGCCAGCAGTTTACAGGGGGACTATGGCTACACCTTC

D gene: -
clone size: -
V gene: TRBV4-2
J gene: TRBJ2-7
CDR3 protein: CASSQEGGGVTYEQYF
CDR3 DNA: TGTGCCAGCAGCCAAGAAGGAGGGGGCGTCACCTACGAGCAGTACTTC

D gene: -
clone size: once
V gene: TRBV5-4
J gene: TRBJ2-3
CDR3 protein: CASSPKTADTQYF
CDR3 DNA: TGTGCCAGCAGCCCAAAGACGGCAGATACGCAGTATTTT

D gene: TRBD1
clone size: -
V gene: TRBV30
J gene: TRBJ2-3
CDR3 protein: CAWGRTGGTDTQYF
CDR3 DNA: TGTGCCTGGGGACGGACAGGGGGCACAGATACGCAGTATTTT

D gene: -
clone size: -
V gene: TRBV18
J gene: TRBJ1-2
CDR3 protein: CASSRTPETGYGYTF
CDR3 DNA: TGTGCCAGCTCACGGACACCCGAAACGGGCTATGGCTACACCTTC

D gene: -
clone size: -
V gene: TRBV20-1
J gene: TRBJ2-2
CDR3 protein: CSASTLTGELFF
CDR3 DNA: TGCAGTGCTAGTACCCTCACCGGGGAGCTGTTTTTT

D gene: -
clone size: -
V gene: TRBV30
J gene: TRBJ2-7
CDR3 protein: CAWRIQGAIYEQYF
CDR3 DNA: TGTGCCTGGAGGATACAAGGGGCAATCTACGAGCAGTACTTC

D gene: -
clone size: few
V gene: TRBV5-6
J gene: TRBJ2-2
CDR3 protein: CASSLGPAGELFF
CDR3 DNA: TGTGCCAGCAGCTTGGGACCCGCCGGGGAGCTGTTTTTT

D gene: -
clone size: -
V gene: TRBV7-2
J gene: TRBJ2-1
CDR3 protein: CASSWDGFYNEQFF
CDR3 DNA: TGTGCCAGCAGCTGGGACGGTTTCTACAATGAGCAGTTCTTC

D gene: TRBD2
clone size: -
V gene: TRBV23-1
J gene: TRBJ2-5
CDR3 protein: CASSLTLAGGGETQYF
CDR3 DNA: TGCGCCAGCAGTCTTACACTAGCGGGAGGCGGAGAGACCCAGTACTTC

D gene: TRBD2
clone size: -
V gene: TRBV7-8
J gene: TRBJ2-1
CDR3 protein: CASSGSGNDEQFF
CDR3 DNA: TGTGCCAGCAGCGGTAGCGGGAACGATGAGCAGTTCTTC

D gene: TRBD2
clone size: -
V gene: TRBV7-2
J gene: TRBJ2-7
CDR3 protein: CASSLGGLAGVLEQYF
CDR3 DNA: TGTGCCAGCAGCTTGGGGGGACTAGCGGGGGTCCTAGAGCAGTACTTC

D gene: -
clone size: -
V gene: TRBV27
J gene: TRBJ1-6
CDR3 protein: CASSSPGDGGRESPLHF
CDR3 DNA: TGTGCCAGCAGTTCGCCTGGGGACGGGGGGCGAGAATCACCCCTCCACTTT

D gene: TRBD1
clone size: -
V gene: TRBV12-3/TRBV12-4
J gene: TRBJ1-2
CDR3 protein: CASSPQGALGYTF
CDR3 DNA: TGTGCCAGCAGTCCACAGGGGGCCCTGGGCTACACCTTC

D gene: -
clone size: -
V gene: TRBV3-1/TRBV3-2
J gene: TRBJ1-2
CDR3 protein: CASSQELRKGEGYTF
CDR3 DNA: TGTGCCAGCAGCCAAGAACTCAGGAAGGGAGAAGGCTACACCTTC

D gene: -
clone size: -
V gene: TRBV28
J gene: TRBJ2-6
CDR3 protein: CASRDYKSGANVLTF
CDR3 DNA: TGTGCCTCCCGGGATTACAAATCTGGGGCCAACGTCCTGACTTTC

D gene: TRBD2
clone size: -
V gene: TRBV5-5
J gene: TRBJ2-7
CDR3 protein: CASSWGTSGLYEQYF
CDR3 DNA: TGTGCCAGCAGCTGGGGGACTAGCGGCCTCTACGAGCAGTACTTC

D gene: -
clone size: once
V gene: TRBV5-1
J gene: TRBJ2-7
CDR3 protein: CASSRGGELTQYF
CDR3 DNA: TGCGCCAGCAGCAGAGGGGGAGAACTCACGCAGTACTTC

D gene: TRBD2
clone size: -
V gene: TRBV7-9
J gene: TRBJ2-7
CDR3 protein: CASSSQGLAGRYEQYF
CDR3 DNA: TGTGCCAGCAGCTCGCAAGGACTAGCGGGACGGTACGAGCAGTACTTC

D gene: -
clone size: -
V gene: TRBV29-1
J gene: TRBJ1-2
CDR3 protein: CSVEDNNGYTF
CDR3 DNA: TGCAGCGTTGAAGATAACAATGGCTACACCTTC

D gene: -
clone size: -
V gene: TRBV18
J gene: TRBJ2-7
CDR3 protein: CASSRDREAEQYF
CDR3 DNA: TGTGCCAGCTCACGAGACAGGGAGGCCGAGCAGTACTTC

D gene: TRBD2
clone size: -
V gene: TRBV28
J gene: TRBJ2-4
CDR3 protein: CASSLGGSGSLGAKNIQYF
CDR3 DNA: TGTGCCAGCAGTTTAGGGGGTAGCGGGAGCCTCGGAGCCAAAAACATTCAGTACTTC

D gene: -
clone size: -
V gene: TRBV29-1
J gene: TRBJ1-2
CDR3 protein: CSVRTESGYTF
CDR3 DNA: TGCAGCGTAAGAACCGAGAGTGGCTACACCTTC

D gene: -
clone size: -
V gene: TRBV7-3
J gene: TRBJ2-3
CDR3 protein: CASSSTRLTDTQYF
CDR3 DNA: TGTGCCAGCAGCTCCACGAGATTGACAGATACGCAGTATTTT

D gene: TRBD2
clone size: -
V gene: TRBV28
J gene: TRBJ2-7
CDR3 protein: CASSSGRSLPYEQYF
CDR3 DNA: TGTGCCAGCAGTAGCGGGAGGAGCCTCCCTTACGAGCAGTACTTC

D gene: -
clone size: -
V gene: TRBV6-5
J gene: TRBJ1-3
CDR3 protein: CASTDGGGSGNTIYF
CDR3 DNA: TGTGCCAGCACCGACGGGGGGGGCTCTGGAAACACCATATATTTT

D gene: -
clone size: -
V gene: TRBV5-4
J gene: TRBJ1-2
CDR3 protein: CASSLRGANYGYTF
CDR3 DNA: TGTGCCAGCAGCCTTCGAGGGGCTAACTATGGCTACACCTTC

D gene: TRBD2
clone size: -
V gene: TRBV5-5
J gene: TRBJ2-5
CDR3 protein: CASSWGLAGVRETQYF
CDR3 DNA: TGTGCCAGCAGCTGGGGGTTGGCGGGAGTGCGGGAGACCCAGTACTTC

D gene: TRBD1
clone size: -
V gene: TRBV12-5
J gene: TRBJ2-1
CDR3 protein: CASSGTGSRDEQFF
CDR3 DNA: TGTGCTAGTTCCGGGACAGGGAGTCGGGATGAGCAGTTCTTC

D gene: -
clone size: -
V gene: TRBV10-2
J gene: TRBJ2-1
CDR3 protein: CASSELTGYKFF
CDR3 DNA: TGCGCCAGCAGTGAGCTTACAGGGTATAAGTTCTTC

D gene: -
clone size: -
V gene: TRBV18
J gene: TRBJ2-7
CDR3 protein: CASSPPLGGEQYF
CDR3 DNA: TGTGCCAGCTCACCCCCATTAGGGGGCGAGCAGTACTTC

D gene: -
clone size: -
V gene: TRBV6-2/TRBV6-3
J gene: TRBJ2-2
CDR3 protein: CASSPWRNTGELFF
CDR3 DNA: TGTGCCAGCAGTCCGTGGAGGAACACCGGGGAGCTGTTTTTT

D gene: TRBD1
clone size: few
V gene: TRBV28
J gene: TRBJ1-2
CDR3 protein: CAAEGALRGYTF
CDR3 DNA: TGTGCCGCCGAGGGGGCCCTTAGGGGCTACACCTTC

D gene: -
clone size: -
V gene: TRBV20-1
J gene: TRBJ2-7
CDR3 protein: CSAYTYYEQYF
CDR3 DNA: TGCAGTGCTTACACCTACTACGAGCAGTACTTC

D gene: TRBD1
clone size: few
V gene: TRBV5-1
J gene: TRBJ1-5
CDR3 protein: CASSLGQGADQPQHF
CDR3 DNA: TGCGCCAGCAGCTTGGGTCAGGGGGCTGATCAGCCCCAGCATTTT

D gene: -
clone size: -
V gene: TRBV20-1
J gene: TRBJ2-3
CDR3 protein: CSASSSRGTDTQYF
CDR3 DNA: TGCAGTGCTAGTAGCTCCCGAGGGACAGATACGCAGTATTTT

D gene: -
clone size: -
V gene: TRBV4-3
J gene: TRBJ2-2
CDR3 protein: CASSQFTTGELFF
CDR3 DNA: TGCGCCAGCAGCCAGTTTACCACCGGGGAGCTGTTTTTT

D gene: -
clone size: -
V gene: TRBV5-4
J gene: TRBJ1-6
CDR3 protein: CASSLQGSNSPLHF
CDR3 DNA: TGTGCCAGCAGCTTACAGGGTAGCAATTCACCCCTCCACTTT

D gene: TRBD1
clone size: -
V gene: TRBV6-4
J gene: TRBJ1-2
CDR3 protein: CASRQGRNYGYTF
CDR3 DNA: TGTGCCAGCCGACAGGGGAGGAACTATGGCTACACCTTC